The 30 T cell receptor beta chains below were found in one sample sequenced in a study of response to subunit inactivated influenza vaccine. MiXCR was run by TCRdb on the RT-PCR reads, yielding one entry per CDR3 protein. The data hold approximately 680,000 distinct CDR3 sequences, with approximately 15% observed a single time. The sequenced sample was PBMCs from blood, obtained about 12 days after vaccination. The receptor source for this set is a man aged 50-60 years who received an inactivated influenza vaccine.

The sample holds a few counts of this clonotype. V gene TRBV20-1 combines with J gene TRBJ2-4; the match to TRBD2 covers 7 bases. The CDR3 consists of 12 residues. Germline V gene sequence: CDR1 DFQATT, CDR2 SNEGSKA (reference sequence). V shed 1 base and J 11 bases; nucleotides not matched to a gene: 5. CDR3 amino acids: CSARVGRKVQYF. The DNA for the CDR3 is TGCAGTGCTAGAGTCGGGAGGAAGGTTCAGTACTTC.

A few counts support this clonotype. In DNA form, the CDR3 reads TGTGCCAGCAGCCCTGAGGCAGATACTGAAGCTTTCTTT. It is translated as CASSPEADTEAFF. V is TRBV11-2 and J is TRBJ1-1; D is unclear. The germline gives CDR1 SGHAT, CDR2 FQNNGV. This CDR3 has 13 residues. The germline V and J ends were trimmed by 5 bases and 5 bases, with 12 bases remaining between them.

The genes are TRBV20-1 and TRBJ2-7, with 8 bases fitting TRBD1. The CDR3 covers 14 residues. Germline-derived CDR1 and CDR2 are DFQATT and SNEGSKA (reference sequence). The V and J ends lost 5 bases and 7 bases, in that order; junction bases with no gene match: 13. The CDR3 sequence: CSAGPPGGVGEQYF. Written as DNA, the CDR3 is TGCAGTGCTGGCCCCCCAGGGGGCGTGGGAGAGCAGTACTTC.

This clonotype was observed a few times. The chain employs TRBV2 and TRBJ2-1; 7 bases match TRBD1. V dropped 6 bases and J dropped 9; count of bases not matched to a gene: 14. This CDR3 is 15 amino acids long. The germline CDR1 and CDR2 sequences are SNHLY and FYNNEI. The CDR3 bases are TGTGCCAGCAGCCTCAGGACAGGCTTCGCGGCTGAGCAGTTCTTC. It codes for CASSLRTGFAAEQFF.

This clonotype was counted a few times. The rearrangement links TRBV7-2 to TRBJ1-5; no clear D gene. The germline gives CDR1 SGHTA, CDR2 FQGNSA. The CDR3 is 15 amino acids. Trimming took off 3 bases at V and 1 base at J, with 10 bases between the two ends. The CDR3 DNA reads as TGTGCCAGCAGCTTGAACGGCCTAAGCAATCAGCCCCAGCATTTT. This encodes CASSLNGLSNQPQHF.

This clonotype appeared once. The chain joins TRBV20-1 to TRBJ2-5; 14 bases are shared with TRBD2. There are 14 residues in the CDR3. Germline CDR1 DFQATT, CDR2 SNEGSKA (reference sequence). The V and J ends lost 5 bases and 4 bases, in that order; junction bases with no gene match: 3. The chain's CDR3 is CSAPGTSGRETQYF. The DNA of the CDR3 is TGCAGTGCTCCCGGGACTAGCGGGAGAGAGACCCAGTACTTC.

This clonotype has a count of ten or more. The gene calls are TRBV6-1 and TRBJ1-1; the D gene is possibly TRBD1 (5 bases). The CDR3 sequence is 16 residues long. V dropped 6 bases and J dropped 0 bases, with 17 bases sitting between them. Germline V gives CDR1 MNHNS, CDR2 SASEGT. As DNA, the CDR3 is TGTGCCAGCAGCCCCCTGGGGGGGATCATGAACACTGAAGCTTTCTTT. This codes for CASSPLGGIMNTEAFF.

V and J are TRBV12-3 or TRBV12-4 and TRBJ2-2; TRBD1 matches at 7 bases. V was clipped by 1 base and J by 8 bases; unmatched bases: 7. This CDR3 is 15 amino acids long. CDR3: CASSLDRGPPGELFF. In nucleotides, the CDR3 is TGTGCCAGCAGTTTAGACAGGGGACCTCCTGGGGAGCTGTTTTTT.

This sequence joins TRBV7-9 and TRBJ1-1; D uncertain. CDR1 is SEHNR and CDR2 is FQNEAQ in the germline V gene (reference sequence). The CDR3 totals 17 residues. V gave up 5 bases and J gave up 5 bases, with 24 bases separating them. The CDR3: CASSPLDGVPFWTEAFF. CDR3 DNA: TGTGCCAGCAGCCCCCTGGACGGAGTACCCTTTTGGACTGAAGCTTTCTTT.

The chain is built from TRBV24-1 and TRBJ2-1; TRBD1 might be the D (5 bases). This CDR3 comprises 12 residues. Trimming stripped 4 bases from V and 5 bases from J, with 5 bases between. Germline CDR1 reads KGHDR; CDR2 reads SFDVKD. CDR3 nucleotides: TGTGCCACCAGTGACAGGGACAATGAGCAGTTCTTC. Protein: CATSDRDNEQFF.

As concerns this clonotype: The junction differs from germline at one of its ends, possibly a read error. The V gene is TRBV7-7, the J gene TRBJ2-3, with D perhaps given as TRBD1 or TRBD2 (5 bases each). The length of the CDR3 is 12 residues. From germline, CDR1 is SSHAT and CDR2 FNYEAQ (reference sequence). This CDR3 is CASSPGTGTQYF. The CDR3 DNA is TGTGCTAGCAGCCCCGGGACCGGTACGCAGTATTTT.

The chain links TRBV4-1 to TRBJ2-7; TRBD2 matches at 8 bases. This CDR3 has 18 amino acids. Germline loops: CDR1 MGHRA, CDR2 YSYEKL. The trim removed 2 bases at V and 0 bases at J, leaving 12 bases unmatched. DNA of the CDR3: TGCGCCAGCAGCCAACCTCTAGCGGGTGCCCTCAACTCCTACGAGCAGTACTTC. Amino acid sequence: CASSQPLAGALNSYEQYF.

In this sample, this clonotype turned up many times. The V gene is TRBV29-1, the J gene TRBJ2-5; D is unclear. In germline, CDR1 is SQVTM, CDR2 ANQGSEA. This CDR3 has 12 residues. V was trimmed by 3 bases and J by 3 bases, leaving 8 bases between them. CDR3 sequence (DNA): TGCAGCGTTGAGGCAGGCGAAGAGACCCAGTACTTC. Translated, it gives CSVEAGEETQYF.

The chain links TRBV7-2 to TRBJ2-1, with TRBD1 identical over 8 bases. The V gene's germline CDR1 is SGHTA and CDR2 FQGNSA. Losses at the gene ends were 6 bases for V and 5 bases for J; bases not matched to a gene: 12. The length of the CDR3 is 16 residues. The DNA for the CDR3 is TGTGCCAGCAGGCTGACAGGGGCTAGGGGTAACAATGAGCAGTTCTTC. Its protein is CASRLTGARGNNEQFF.

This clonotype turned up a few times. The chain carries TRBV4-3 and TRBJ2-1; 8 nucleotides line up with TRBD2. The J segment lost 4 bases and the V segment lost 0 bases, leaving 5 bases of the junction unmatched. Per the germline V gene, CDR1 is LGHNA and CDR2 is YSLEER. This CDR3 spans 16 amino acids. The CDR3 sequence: CASSQDWIAGYNEQFF. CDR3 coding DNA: TGCGCCAGCAGCCAAGACTGGATAGCGGGGTACAATGAGCAGTTCTTC.

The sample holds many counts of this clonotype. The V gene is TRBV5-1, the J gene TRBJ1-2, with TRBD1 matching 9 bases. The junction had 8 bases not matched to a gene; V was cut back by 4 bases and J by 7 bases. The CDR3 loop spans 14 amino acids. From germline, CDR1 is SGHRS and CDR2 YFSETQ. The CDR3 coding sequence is TGCGCCAGCAGCCGTTCCGGGACAGGGTCTGGCTACACCTTC. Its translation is CASSRSGTGSGYTF.

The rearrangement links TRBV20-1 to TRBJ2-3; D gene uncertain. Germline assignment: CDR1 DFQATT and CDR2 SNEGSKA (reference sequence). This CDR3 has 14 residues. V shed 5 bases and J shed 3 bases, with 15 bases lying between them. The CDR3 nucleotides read TGCAGTGCTCAACTCAGAACTACTACAGATACGCAGTATTTT. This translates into CSAQLRTTTDTQYF.

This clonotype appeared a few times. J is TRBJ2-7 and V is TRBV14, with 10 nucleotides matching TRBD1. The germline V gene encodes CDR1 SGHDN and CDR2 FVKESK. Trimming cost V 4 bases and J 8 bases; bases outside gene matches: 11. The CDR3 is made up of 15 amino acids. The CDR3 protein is CASSPPGTGALKQYF. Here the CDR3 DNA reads TGTGCCAGCAGCCCACCCGGGACAGGGGCCTTGAAGCAGTACTTC. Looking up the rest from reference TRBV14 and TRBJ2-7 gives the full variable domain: EAGVTQFPSHSVIEKGQTVTLRCDPISGHDNLYWYRRVMGKEIKFLLHFVKESKQDESGMPNNRFLAERTGGTYSTLKVQPAELEDSGVYFCASSPPGTGALKQYFGPGTRLTVT.

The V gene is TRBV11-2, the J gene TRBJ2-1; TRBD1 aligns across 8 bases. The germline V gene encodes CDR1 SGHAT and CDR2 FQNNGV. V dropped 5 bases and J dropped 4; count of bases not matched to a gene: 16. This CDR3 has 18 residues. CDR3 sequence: CASSVMRSRQGWYNEQFF. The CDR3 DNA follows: TGTGCCAGCAGCGTAATGCGATCCCGACAGGGGTGGTACAATGAGCAGTTCTTC.

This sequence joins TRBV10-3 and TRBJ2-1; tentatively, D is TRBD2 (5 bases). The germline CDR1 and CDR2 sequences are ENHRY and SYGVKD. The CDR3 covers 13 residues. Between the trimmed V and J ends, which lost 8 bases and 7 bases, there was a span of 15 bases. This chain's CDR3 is CAIRDRAENEQFF. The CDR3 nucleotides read TGTGCCATCCGAGATAGAGCGGAGAATGAGCAGTTCTTC.

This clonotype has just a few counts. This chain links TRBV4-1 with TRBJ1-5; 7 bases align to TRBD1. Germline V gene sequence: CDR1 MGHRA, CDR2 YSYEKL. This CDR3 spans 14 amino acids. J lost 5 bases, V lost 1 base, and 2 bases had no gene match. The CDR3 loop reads CASSQAGQYQPQHF. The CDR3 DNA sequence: TGCGCCAGCAGCCAAGCGGGACAGTATCAGCCCCAGCATTTT.

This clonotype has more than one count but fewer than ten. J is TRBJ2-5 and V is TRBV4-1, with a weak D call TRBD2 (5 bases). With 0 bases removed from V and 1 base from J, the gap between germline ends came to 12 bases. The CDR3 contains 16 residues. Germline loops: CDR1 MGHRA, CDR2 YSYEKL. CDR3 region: CASSQEERAGQETQYF. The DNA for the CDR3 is TGCGCCAGCAGCCAAGAGGAGAGGGCGGGCCAAGAGACCCAGTACTTC.

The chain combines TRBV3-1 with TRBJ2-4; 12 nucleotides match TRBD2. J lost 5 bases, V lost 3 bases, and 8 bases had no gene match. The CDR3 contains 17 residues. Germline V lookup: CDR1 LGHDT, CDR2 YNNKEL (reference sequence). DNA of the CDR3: TGTGCCAGCAGCCAGCTAGCGGGAGGGCCGGGCCAAAACATTCAGTACTTC. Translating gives CASSQLAGGPGQNIQYF.

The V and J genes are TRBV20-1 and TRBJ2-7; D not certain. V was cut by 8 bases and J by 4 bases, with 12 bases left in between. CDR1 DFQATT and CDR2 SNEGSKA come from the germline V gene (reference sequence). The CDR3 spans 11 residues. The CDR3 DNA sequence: TGCAGTTCAAAACTTGAATACGAGCAGTACTTC. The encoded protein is CSSKLEYEQYF.

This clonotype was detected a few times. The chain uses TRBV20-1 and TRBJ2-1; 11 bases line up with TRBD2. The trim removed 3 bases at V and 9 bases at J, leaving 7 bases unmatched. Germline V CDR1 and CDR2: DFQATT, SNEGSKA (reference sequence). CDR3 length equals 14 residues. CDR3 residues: CSARSASGGFEQFF. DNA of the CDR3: TGCAGTGCTAGGTCGGCTAGCGGGGGGTTTGAGCAGTTCTTC.

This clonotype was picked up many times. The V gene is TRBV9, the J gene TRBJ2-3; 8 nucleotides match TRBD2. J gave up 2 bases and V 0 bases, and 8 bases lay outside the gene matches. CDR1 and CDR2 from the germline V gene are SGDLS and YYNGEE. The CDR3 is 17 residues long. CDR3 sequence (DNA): TGTGCCAGCAGCGTAGGGGTTTCGGGGGGGCACACAGATACGCAGTATTTT. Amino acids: CASSVGVSGGHTDTQYF.

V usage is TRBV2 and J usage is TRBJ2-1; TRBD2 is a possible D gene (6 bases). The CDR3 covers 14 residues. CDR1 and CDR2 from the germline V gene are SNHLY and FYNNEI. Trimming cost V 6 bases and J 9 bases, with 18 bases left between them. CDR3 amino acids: CASRRDQAYREQFF. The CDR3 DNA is TGTGCCAGCAGGCGGGACCAGGCATATCGTGAGCAGTTCTTC.

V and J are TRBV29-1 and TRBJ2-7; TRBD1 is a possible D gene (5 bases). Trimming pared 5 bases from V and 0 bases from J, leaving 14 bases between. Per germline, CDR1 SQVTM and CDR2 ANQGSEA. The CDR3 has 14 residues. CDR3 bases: TGCAGCGTTCAACAGGTTACAAGCTCCTACGAGCAGTACTTC. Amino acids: CSVQQVTSSYEQYF.

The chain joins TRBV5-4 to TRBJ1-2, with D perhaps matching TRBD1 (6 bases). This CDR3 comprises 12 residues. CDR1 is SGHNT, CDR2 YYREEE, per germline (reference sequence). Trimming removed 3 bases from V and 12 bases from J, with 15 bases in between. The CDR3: CASSSLTGLNTF. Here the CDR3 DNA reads TGTGCCAGCAGCTCCCTGACAGGACTCAACACCTTC.

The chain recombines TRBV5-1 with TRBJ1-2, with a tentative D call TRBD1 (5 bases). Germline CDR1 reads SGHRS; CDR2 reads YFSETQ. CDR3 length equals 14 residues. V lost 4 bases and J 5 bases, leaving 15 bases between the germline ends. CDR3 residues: CASSAGHSAYGYTF. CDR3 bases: TGCGCCAGCAGCGCAGGACACTCTGCATATGGCTACACCTTC.